This TCR beta chain came from a study of blood T cells in healthy people across ages. Together with a sample-barcoded 5' primer, a J-beta primer mix was included in a second PCR lasting roughly 6 to 12 cycles. TCRdb reprocessed the 5' RACE reads with MiXCR, giving one entry per CDR3 protein. Counted here are about 650,000 distinct CDR3 sequences, 32% occurring once; the ten biggest clones make up roughly 15%. The CDR3 sequence is 15 residues long. Germline CDR1 reads SGDLS; CDR2 reads YYNGEE. Healthy Russian Caucasian donors spanned ages roughly 6 to 90 years. This clonotype came up a few times. The junction differs from germline at one of its ends, possibly a read error.

The origin of this receptor is a woman older than 75 in good health. The genes are TRBV9 and TRBJ2-3; D gene uncertain. Sequenced input: blood. The chain's CDR3 is CASSVAGQGADTRYF. In DNA form, the CDR3 reads TGTGCCAGCAGCGTAGCGGGCCAAGGCGCAGATACGCGGTATTTT.